The 26 T cell receptor beta chains given below trace back to one sample, sequenced in a study of T cell responses to AZD1222 COVID-19 vaccine. Sequenced by immunoSEQ multiplex PCR; TCRdb stores in-frame clones only, minus some. The table includes over 110,000 clones, more than 85% detected once. The starting material was peripheral blood, obtained on day 0 of AZD1222 vaccination. The receptors originated from an adult in good health.

This clone was seen just once. The chain joins TRBV7-3 to TRBJ2-1, with TRBD2 matching over 13 bases. J gave up 15 bases and V 5 bases, and 7 bases lay outside the gene matches. This CDR3 has 13 amino acids. Germline lookup yields CDR1 SGHTA and CDR2 FQGTGA. The CDR3 loop is CASSPTSGRAPFF. The CDR3 DNA sequence: TGTGCCAGCAGCCCAACTAGCGGGAGGGCCCCGTTCTTC.

The genes are TRBV5-5 and TRBJ2-2; 12 bases line up with TRBD2. V gave up 0 bases and J gave up 5 bases; unmatched junction bases: 8. The CDR3 contains 18 residues. Germline V gives CDR1 SGHKS, CDR2 YYEKEE (reference sequence). The CDR3 DNA follows: TGTGCCAGCAGCTTGGGGTCACTAGCGGGAGGTGTTACCGGGGAGCTGTTTTTT. It translates to CASSLGSLAGGVTGELFF.

This rearrangement joins TRBV30 to TRBJ1-2; 7 positions match TRBD1. With 0 bases clipped from V and 2 bases from J, the junction kept 6 bases outside the gene matches. CDR3 length equals 15 residues. Germline CDR1 GTSNPN, CDR2 SVGIG (reference sequence). The CDR3 here is CAWSVHPGGNYGYTF. Written as DNA, the CDR3 is TGTGCCTGGAGTGTACATCCAGGGGGGAACTATGGCTACACCTTC.

This clone has just a few counts. This chain joins TRBV19 and TRBJ2-2; D may be TRBD1 (5 bases). The CDR3 runs to 13 residues. Germline CDR1 LNHDA, CDR2 SQIVND (reference sequence). With 5 bases removed from V and 7 bases from J, the gap between germline ends came to 11 bases. Written as DNA, the CDR3 is TGTGCCAGTAGTCCTGGACACGGCGGGGAGCTGTTTTTT. This gives the protein CASSPGHGGELFF.

This chain joins TRBV7-2 and TRBJ2-7; D assignment may be TRBD1 or TRBD2 (5 bases each). CDR3 length equals 16 residues. Germline CDR1 SGHTA, CDR2 FQGNSA. V was pared by 0 bases and J by 6 bases, with 18 bases between. CDR3 bases: TGTGCCAGCAGCTTAGCGCGGACGGGACCCTGGTTCGAGCAGTACTTC. This encodes CASSLARTGPWFEQYF.

The chain joins TRBV25-1 to TRBJ1-2, with D tentatively TRBD1 (5 bases). Germline CDR1 reads MGHDK; CDR2 reads SYGVNS. Trimming removed 8 bases from V and 7 bases from J, with 17 bases in between. The CDR3 spans 13 residues. CDR3 coding DNA: TGTGCCAGCGGAGGGGTACGGGCGGGTGGCTACACCTTC. Encoded protein: CASGGVRAGGYTF.

The chain uses TRBV7-9 and TRBJ2-4, with a tentative D call TRBD1 (5 bases). This CDR3 is built from 19 residues. The germline V gene has CDR1 SEHNR and CDR2 FQNEAQ (reference sequence). V lost 2 bases and J 3 bases, leaving 23 bases between the germline ends. Written as DNA, the CDR3 is TGTGCCAGCAGCTTAATTCTGCAGGGCCTGGGGATAGGCAAAAACATTCAGTACTTC. Amino acids: CASSLILQGLGIGKNIQYF.

This clone appeared a single time. This chain uses TRBV6-2 or TRBV6-3 with TRBJ1-2; maybe TRBD1 (5 bases). The CDR3 loop spans 12 amino acids. The germline V gene has CDR1 MNHEY and CDR2 SVGEGT. V was clipped by 6 bases and J by 2 bases, with 7 bases between them. This CDR3 reads CASSRVNYGYTF. In DNA form, the CDR3 reads TGTGCCAGCAGCAGGGTGAACTATGGCTACACCTTC.

This sequence joins TRBV29-1 and TRBJ1-5; tentative D call: TRBD1 (5 bases). Trimming removed 4 bases at V and 3 bases at J, with 10 bases between. CDR1 is SQVTM, CDR2 ANQGSEA, per germline. The CDR3 runs 13 residues. The CDR3, as DNA: TGCAGCGTTGGAGGAGGGGACAATCAGCCCCAGCATTTT. Translation: CSVGGGDNQPQHF. The variable domain in full, completed from reference TRBV29-1 and TRBJ1-5, reads SAVISQKPSRDICQRGTSLTIQCQVDSQVTMMFWYRQQPGQSLTLIATANQGSEATYESGFVIDKFPISRPNLTFSTLTVSNMSPEDSSIYLCSVGGGDNQPQHFGDGTRLSIL.

This rearrangement joins TRBV7-9 to TRBJ2-7, with no clear D. Germline assignment: CDR1 SEHNR and CDR2 FQNEAQ (reference sequence). V shed 5 bases and J shed 2 bases, with 7 bases lying between them. There are 12 residues in the CDR3. The CDR3 here is CASSPTPYEQYF. In nucleotides, the CDR3 is TGTGCCAGCAGCCCAACACCCTACGAGCAGTACTTC.

The chain is built from TRBV30 and TRBJ2-1, with a possible D match to TRBD1 (5 bases). From germline, CDR1 is GTSNPN and CDR2 SVGIG (reference sequence). The CDR3 has 13 residues. Trimming left V 0 bases short and J 9 bases short, with 12 bases between. CDR3 nucleotides: TGTGCCTGGAGTGTACATCGACAGTTTGAGCAGTTCTTC. The encoded protein is CAWSVHRQFEQFF.

V usage is TRBV19 and J usage is TRBJ2-7, with 10 bases identical to TRBD1. Unmatched junction bases numbered 13, after V lost 4 bases and J lost 1 base. The CDR3 totals 18 residues. CDR1 and CDR2 (germline): LNHDA, SQIVND (reference sequence). The CDR3 DNA sequence: TGTGCCAGTAGTAGATTCCCTATACGGGACAGGGGTTCCTACGAGCAGTACTTC. Its protein product is CASSRFPIRDRGSYEQYF.

This clone was seen just once. The rearrangement joins TRBV9 to TRBJ2-5; 8 bases fit TRBD2. V was pared by 4 bases and J by 5 bases, with 7 bases of the junction left unmatched. Germline CDR1 is SGDLS and CDR2 is YYNGEE. This CDR3 comprises 14 residues. Written as DNA, the CDR3 is TGTGCCAGCAGCCCCGGACTAGCTATCGAGACCCAGTACTTC. It yields the protein CASSPGLAIETQYF.

The chain employs TRBV25-1 and TRBJ2-7; D may match TRBD1 or TRBD2 (5 bases each). CDR1 and CDR2 from the germline V gene are MGHDK and SYGVNS. V dropped 5 bases and J dropped 6 bases, with 17 bases sitting between them. The CDR3 has 14 amino acids. Here the CDR3 reads CASSPARGSAEQYF. In nucleotides, the CDR3 is TGTGCCAGCAGTCCTGCTCGGGGCAGCGCCGAGCAGTACTTC.

There are a few counts of this clone. V gene TRBV4-3 combines with J gene TRBJ1-1; 9 nucleotides line up with TRBD1. V lost 8 bases to trimming and J lost 5 bases; unmatched junction nucleotides: 6. The CDR3 totals 13 residues. Germline CDR1 and CDR2: LGHNA and YSLEER. CDR3 protein: CASRGTGRTEAFF. The DNA for the CDR3 is TGCGCCAGCCGAGGGACAGGGAGGACTGAAGCTTTCTTT.

This rearrangement joins TRBV10-2 to TRBJ1-3; maybe TRBD1 (6 bases). V dropped 4 bases and J dropped 0 bases, with 25 bases sitting between them. This CDR3 is 20 amino acids long. Germline lookup yields CDR1 WSHSY and CDR2 SAAADI. The CDR3 DNA reads as TGCGCCAGCAGTGGAAACAGGGTCGCCTCTACCCTTGTCTCTGGAAACACCATATATTTT. Its protein product is CASSGNRVASTLVSGNTIYF.

The chain links TRBV19 to TRBJ2-5; D is unresolved. The V end lost 3 bases, the J end lost 5 bases, and 10 bases lay between the germline ends. The CDR3 runs to 13 residues. CDR1 LNHDA and CDR2 SQIVND come from the germline V gene (reference sequence). Here the CDR3 DNA reads TGTGCCAGTAGTATTGCTGGGTCGGAGACCCAGTACTTC. Protein: CASSIAGSETQYF.

V gene TRBV2 combines with J gene TRBJ2-7; the D is unclear. The CDR3 spans 11 residues. V dropped 2 bases and J dropped 5 bases, with 4 bases sitting between them. CDR1 and CDR2 from the germline V gene are SNHLY and FYNNEI. This chain's CDR3 is CASSELHEQYF. CDR3 nucleotide sequence: TGTGCCAGCAGTGAACTCCACGAGCAGTACTTC.

This clone is a singleton in its sample. The chain has TRBV6-5 and TRBJ2-2; TRBD2 might be the D (6 bases). Germline CDR1 and CDR2: MNHEY and SVGAGI. Trimming removed 0 bases at V and 6 bases at J, with 11 bases between. CDR3 length equals 15 residues. The DNA for the CDR3 is TGTGCCAGCAGTTACTCGGAGGGGTGGTCCGGGGAGCTGTTTTTT. It yields the protein CASSYSEGWSGELFF.

This clone has only one observation. The rearrangement joins TRBV3-1 (or the pseudogene TRBV3-2) to TRBJ1-2; no clear D gene. Trimming stripped 0 bases from V and 3 bases from J, with 5 bases between. The CDR3 totals 13 residues. CDR1 LGHDT and CDR2 YNNKEL come from the germline V gene (reference sequence). DNA for the CDR3: TGTGCCAGCAGCCAAGAAGGGTACTATGGCTACACCTTC. Protein sequence: CASSQEGYYGYTF.

The V and J genes are TRBV13 and TRBJ2-7; 7 bases line up with TRBD2. The trim removed 3 bases at V and 2 bases at J, leaving 7 bases unmatched. Germline V lookup: CDR1 PRHDT, CDR2 FYEKMQ (reference sequence). The CDR3 is made up of 15 amino acids. This chain's CDR3 is CASSFFGGSPYEQYF. In DNA form, the CDR3 reads TGTGCCAGCAGCTTTTTCGGGGGGTCCCCCTACGAGCAGTACTTC.

The chain has TRBV5-1 and TRBJ1-1; D possibly corresponds to TRBD1 (5 bases). The CDR3 loop spans 14 amino acids. The germline V gene has CDR1 SGHRS and CDR2 YFSETQ. The V gene lost 7 bases and the J gene lost 2 bases, with 15 bases spanning the gap. This chain's CDR3 is CASAPFGDNTEAFF. The CDR3 coding sequence is TGCGCCAGCGCACCTTTTGGGGACAACACTGAAGCTTTCTTT.

The rearrangement uses TRBV19 and TRBJ2-1; 9 positions match TRBD1. The CDR3 has 14 amino acids. The trim removed 9 bases at V and 3 bases at J, leaving 6 bases unmatched. The germline V gene encodes CDR1 LNHDA and CDR2 SQIVND (reference sequence). The CDR3 loop is CASRDRVYYNEQFF. DNA for the CDR3: TGTGCCAGCCGGGACAGGGTCTACTACAATGAGCAGTTCTTC.

This chain uses TRBV5-1 with TRBJ2-7; 9 positions match TRBD2. Germline CDR1 SGHRS, CDR2 YFSETQ. The V segment lost 2 bases and the J segment 2 bases; nucleotides outside the gene matches: 8. CDR3 length: 16 amino acids. The CDR3, as DNA: TGCGCCAGCAGCTTCCTACCGCGGGGGGGAACCTACGAGCAGTACTTC. Protein product: CASSFLPRGGTYEQYF.

V gene TRBV18 combines with J gene TRBJ2-3; a possible D gene is TRBD1 (5 bases). Germline CDR1 is KGHSH and CDR2 is LQKENI. The CDR3 is 13 residues long. V was shortened by 3 bases and J by 4 bases, with 8 bases between the two germline ends. The CDR3 nucleotides read TGTGCCAGCTCACCTCAGGGTCCAGATACGCAGTATTTT. This codes for CASSPQGPDTQYF.

The genes are TRBV15 and TRBJ1-2, with a tentative D call TRBD1 (5 bases). Trimming left V 3 bases short and J 8 bases short, with 16 bases between. CDR1 and CDR2 from the germline V gene are LNHNV and YYDKDF (reference sequence). CDR3 length equals 14 residues. The CDR3 region is CATSRGGGPGGYTF. CDR3 bases: TGTGCCACCAGCAGGGGCGGGGGACCGGGGGGCTACACCTTC.